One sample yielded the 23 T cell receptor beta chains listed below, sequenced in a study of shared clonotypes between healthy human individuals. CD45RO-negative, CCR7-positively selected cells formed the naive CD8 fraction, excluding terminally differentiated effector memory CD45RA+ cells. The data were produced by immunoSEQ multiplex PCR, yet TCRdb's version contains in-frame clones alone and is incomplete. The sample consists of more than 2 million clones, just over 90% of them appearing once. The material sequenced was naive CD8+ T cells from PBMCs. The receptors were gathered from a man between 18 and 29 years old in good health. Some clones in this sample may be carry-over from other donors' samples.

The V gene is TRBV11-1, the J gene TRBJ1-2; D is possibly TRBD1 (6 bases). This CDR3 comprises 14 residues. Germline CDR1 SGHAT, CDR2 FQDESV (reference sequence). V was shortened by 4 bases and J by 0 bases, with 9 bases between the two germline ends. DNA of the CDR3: TGTGCCAGCAGCTCCGGGACACCTAACTATGGCTACACCTTC. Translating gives CASSSGTPNYGYTF.

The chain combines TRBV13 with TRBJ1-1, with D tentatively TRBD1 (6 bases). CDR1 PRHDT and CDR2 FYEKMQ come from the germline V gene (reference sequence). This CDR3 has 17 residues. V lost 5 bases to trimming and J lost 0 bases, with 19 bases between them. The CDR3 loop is CASSTSQGQGMNTEAFF. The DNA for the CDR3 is TGTGCCAGCAGCACTTCTCAGGGGCAGGGAATGAACACTGAAGCTTTCTTT.

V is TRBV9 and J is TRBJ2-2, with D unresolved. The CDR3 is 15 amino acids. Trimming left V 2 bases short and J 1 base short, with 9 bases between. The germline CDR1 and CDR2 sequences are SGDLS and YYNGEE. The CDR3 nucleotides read TGTGCCAGCAGCGTTTTCCCTATGAACACCGGGGAGCTGTTTTTT. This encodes CASSVFPMNTGELFF.

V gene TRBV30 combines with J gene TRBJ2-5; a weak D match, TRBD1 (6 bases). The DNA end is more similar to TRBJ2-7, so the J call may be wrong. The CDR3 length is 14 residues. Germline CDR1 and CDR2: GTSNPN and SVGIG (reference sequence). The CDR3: CAWRGATSSYEQYF. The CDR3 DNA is TGTGCCTGGAGGGGGGCTACTAGCTCCTACGAGCAGTACTTC.

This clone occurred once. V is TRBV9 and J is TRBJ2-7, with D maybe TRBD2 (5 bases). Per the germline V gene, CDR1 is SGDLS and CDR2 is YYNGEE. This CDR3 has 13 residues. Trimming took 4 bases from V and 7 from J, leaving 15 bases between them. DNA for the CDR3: TGTGCCAGCAGCCTCAGCCTGGGAGCAGAGCAGTACTTC. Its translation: CASSLSLGAEQYF.

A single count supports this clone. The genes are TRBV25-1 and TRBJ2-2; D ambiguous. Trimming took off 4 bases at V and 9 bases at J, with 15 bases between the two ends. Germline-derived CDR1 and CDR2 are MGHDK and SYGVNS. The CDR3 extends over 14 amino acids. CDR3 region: CASSVGTLGRELFF. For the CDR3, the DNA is TGTGCCAGCAGTGTCGGTACTCTAGGCCGGGAGCTGTTTTTT.

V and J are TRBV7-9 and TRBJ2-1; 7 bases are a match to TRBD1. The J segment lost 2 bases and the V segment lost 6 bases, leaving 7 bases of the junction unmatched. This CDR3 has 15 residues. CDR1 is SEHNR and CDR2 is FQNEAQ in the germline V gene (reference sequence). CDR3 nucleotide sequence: TGTGCCAGCAGACGCGGACAGGTCCCCTACAATGAGCAGTTCTTC. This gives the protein CASRRGQVPYNEQFF.

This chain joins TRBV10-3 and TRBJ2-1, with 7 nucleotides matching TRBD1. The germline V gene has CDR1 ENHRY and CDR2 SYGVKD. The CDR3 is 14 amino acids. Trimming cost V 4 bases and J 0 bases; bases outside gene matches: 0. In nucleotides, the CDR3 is TGTGCCATCAGTGGGACAGGCTCCTACAATGAGCAGTTCTTC. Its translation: CAISGTGSYNEQFF.

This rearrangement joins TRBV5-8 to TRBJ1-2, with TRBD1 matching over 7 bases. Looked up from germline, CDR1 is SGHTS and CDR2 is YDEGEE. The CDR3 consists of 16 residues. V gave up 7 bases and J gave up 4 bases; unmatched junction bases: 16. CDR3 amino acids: CASEGDSALRGYGYTF. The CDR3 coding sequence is TGTGCCAGCGAAGGGGACAGCGCCCTCCGTGGCTATGGCTACACCTTC. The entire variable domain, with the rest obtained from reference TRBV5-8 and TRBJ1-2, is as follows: EAGVTQSPTHLIKTRGQQATLRCSPISGHTSVYWYQQALGLGLQFLLWYDEGEERNRGNFPPRFSGRQFPNYSSELNVNALELEDSALYLCASEGDSALRGYGYTFGSGTRLTVV.

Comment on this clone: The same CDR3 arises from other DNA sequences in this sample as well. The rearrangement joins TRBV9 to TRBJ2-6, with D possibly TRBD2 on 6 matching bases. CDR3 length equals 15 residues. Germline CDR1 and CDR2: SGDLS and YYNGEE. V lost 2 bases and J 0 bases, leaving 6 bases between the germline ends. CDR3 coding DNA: TGTGCCAGCAGCGTGGGGGGCTCTGGGGCCAACGTCCTGACTTTC. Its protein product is CASSVGGSGANVLTF.

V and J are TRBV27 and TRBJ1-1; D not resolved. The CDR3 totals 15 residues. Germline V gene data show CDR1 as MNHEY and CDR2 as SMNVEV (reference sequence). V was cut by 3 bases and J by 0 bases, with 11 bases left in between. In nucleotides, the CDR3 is TGTGCCAGCAGTTTCGGGTCCGCTATGAACACTGAAGCTTTCTTT. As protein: CASSFGSAMNTEAFF.

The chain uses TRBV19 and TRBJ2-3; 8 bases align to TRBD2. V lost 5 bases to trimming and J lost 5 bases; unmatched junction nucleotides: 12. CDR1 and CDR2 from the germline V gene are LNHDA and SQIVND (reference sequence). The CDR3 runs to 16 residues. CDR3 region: CASSAGGRGYGDTQYF. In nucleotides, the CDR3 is TGTGCCAGTAGTGCGGGAGGCAGGGGCTATGGAGATACGCAGTATTTT. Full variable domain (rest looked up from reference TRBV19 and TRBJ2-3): DGGITQSPKYLFRKEGQNVTLSCEQNLNHDAMYWYRQDPGQGLRLIYYSQIVNDFQKGDIAEGYSVSREKKESFPLTVTSAQKNPTAFYLCASSAGGRGYGDTQYFGPGTRLTVL.

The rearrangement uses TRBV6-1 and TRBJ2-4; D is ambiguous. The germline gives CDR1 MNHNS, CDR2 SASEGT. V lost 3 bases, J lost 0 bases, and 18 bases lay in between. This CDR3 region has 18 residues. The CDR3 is CASSEGMPTVLAKNIQYF. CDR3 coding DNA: TGTGCCAGCAGTGAGGGGATGCCGACGGTCCTAGCCAAAAACATTCAGTACTTC.

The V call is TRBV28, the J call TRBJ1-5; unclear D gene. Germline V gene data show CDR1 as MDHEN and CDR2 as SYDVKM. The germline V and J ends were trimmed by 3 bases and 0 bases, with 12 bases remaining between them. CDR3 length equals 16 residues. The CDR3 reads CASSFFTSYSNQPQHF. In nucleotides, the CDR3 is TGTGCCAGCAGTTTCTTTACCAGCTATAGCAATCAGCCCCAGCATTTT.

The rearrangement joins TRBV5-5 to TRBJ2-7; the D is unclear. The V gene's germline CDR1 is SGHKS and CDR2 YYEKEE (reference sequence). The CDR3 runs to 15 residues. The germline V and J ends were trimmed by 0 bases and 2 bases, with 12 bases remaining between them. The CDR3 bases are TGTGCCAGCAGCTTGGATGACCCTCGGGCCTACGAGCAGTACTTC. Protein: CASSLDDPRAYEQYF.

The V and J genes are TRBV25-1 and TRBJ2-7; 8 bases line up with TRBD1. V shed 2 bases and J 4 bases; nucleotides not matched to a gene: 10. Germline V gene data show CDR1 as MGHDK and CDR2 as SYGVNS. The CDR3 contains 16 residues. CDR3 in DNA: TGTGCCAGCAGTGAAGCTATTAGGACAGGGAGTTACGAGCAGTACTTC. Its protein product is CASSEAIRTGSYEQYF.

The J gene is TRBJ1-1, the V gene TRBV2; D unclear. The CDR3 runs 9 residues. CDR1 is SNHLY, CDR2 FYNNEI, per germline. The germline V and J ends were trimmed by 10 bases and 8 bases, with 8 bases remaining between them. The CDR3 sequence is CAIRTEAFF. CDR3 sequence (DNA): TGTGCCATCCGGACGGAAGCTTTCTTT. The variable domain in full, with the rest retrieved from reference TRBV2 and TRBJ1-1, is EPEVTQTPSHQVTQMGQEVILRCVPISNHLYFYWYRQILGQKVEFLVSFYNNEISEKSEIFDDQFSVERPDGSNFTLKIRSTKLEDSAMYFCAIRTEAFFGQGTRLTVV.

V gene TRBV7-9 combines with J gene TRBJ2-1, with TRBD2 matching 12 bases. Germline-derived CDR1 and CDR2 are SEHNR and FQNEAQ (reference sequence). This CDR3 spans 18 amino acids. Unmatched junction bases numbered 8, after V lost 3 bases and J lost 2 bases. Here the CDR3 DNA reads TGTGCCAGCAGCTTTCGGCTAGCGGGAGGGGAACCCTACAATGAGCAGTTCTTC. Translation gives CASSFRLAGGEPYNEQFF.

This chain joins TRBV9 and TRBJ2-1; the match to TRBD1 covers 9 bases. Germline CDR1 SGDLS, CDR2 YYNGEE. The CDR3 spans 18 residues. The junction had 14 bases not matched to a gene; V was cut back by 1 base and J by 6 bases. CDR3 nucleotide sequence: TGTGCCAGCAGCGTACCGAAGGGACAGGGCCGGGGGTTCAATGAGCAGTTCTTC. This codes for CASSVPKGQGRGFNEQFF.

This CDR3 reads CASSLGDRGLHGYTF. In DNA, the CDR3 is TGTGCCAGCAGCTTGGGGGACAGGGGGCTTCATGGCTACACCTTC. The chain joins TRBV5-4 to TRBJ1-2; 12 bases map to TRBD1. Germline loops: CDR1 SGHNT, CDR2 YYREEE (reference sequence). V lost 0 bases to trimming and J lost 6 bases; unmatched junction nucleotides: 3. The CDR3 extends over 15 amino acids.

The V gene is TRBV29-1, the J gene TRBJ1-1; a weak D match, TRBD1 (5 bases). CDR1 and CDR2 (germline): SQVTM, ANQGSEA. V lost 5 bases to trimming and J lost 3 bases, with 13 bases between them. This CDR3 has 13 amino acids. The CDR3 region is CSVPLGGYTEAFF. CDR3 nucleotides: TGCAGCGTTCCCCTTGGGGGGTACACTGAAGCTTTCTTT.

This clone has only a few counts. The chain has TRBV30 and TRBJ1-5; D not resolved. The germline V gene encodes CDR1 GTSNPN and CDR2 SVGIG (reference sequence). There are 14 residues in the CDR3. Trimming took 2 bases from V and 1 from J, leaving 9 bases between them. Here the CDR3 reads CAWSPGMSNQPQHF. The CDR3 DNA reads TGTGCCTGGAGTCCCGGGATGAGCAATCAGCCCCAGCATTTT.

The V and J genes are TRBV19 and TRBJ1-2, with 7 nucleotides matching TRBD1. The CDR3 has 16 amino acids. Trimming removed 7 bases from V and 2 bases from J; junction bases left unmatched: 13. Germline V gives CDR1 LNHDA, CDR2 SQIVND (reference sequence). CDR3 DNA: TGTGCCAGTATCCACGACAGGGAGGGAGGGAACTATGGCTACACCTTC. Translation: CASIHDREGGNYGYTF.